This T cell receptor beta chain was retrieved from a study of T cells after posttransplantation cyclophosphamide. A remark on this clone: Antigen: not known.

CDR1 SGHRS and CDR2 YFSETQ come from the germline V gene. The CDR3 totals 14 residues. J lost 2 bases, V lost 7 bases, and 6 bases had no gene match. The study's findings and limits: Skin or GI-infiltrating T cells shared few TRB sequences with blood. Later blood repertoires were often dominated by clones from the donor CD8+ memory compartment.

The repertoire was sequenced with immunoSEQ multiplex PCR; TCRdb's copy has only in-frame clones and lacks some. This sample yields tens of thousands of clones, of which roughly 93% are seen a single time; less than 3.5% belongs to the top ten. The related graft donor's blood sample was taken on the day of bone marrow donation. This TCR came from a woman between 45 and 65 years old in good health and a related stem cell transplant donor. The rearrangement joins TRBV5-1 to TRBJ2-1, with 7 bases lining up with TRBD1. The sequenced sample consisted of PBMCs. CDR3 DNA sequence: TGCGCCAGCCGATGGGACAGCGCCTACAATGAGCAGTTCTTC. Amino acid sequence: CASRWDSAYNEQFF.